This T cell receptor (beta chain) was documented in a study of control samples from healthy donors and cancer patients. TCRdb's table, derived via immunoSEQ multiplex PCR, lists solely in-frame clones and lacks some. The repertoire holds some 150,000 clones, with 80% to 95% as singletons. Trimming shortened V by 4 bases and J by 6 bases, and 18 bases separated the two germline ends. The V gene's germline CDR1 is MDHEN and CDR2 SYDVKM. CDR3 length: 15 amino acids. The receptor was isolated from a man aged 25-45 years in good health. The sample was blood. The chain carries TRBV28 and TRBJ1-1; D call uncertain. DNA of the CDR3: TGTGCCAGCAGTTCAAGTGTCGGACGATTCGCTGAAGCTTTCTTT. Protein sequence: CASSSSVGRFAEAFF.